The present T cell receptor beta chain was sequenced within a study of T cell responses to AZD1222 COVID-19 vaccine. On the study more broadly: The analysis combined second doses at about 4 or about 12 weeks.

Only in-frame clones appear in the TCRdb table, and some are missing; sequencing was by immunoSEQ multiplex PCR. This sample carries 95,000 to 100,000 clones, 90% of them seen once, and the ten largest clones take under 1.5%. About this clone: Its cognate antigen is unknown.

Notes on the study in general: None of the repertoires were sampled until the peak T cell response had passed.

The CDR3 is 15 amino acids. Trimming took off 0 bases at V and 7 bases at J, with 13 bases between the two ends. Germline lookup yields CDR1 SGHKS and CDR2 YYEKEE (reference sequence). This chain connects TRBV5-5 to TRBJ1-4, with no clear D. Source: peripheral blood, taken on day 0 of AZD1222 vaccination. The sequence derives from an adult in good health. The CDR3 DNA reads TGTGCCAGCAGCTTGGTGTCCCCGGTGGGTGAAAAACTGTTTTTT. This encodes CASSLVSPVGEKLFF.